This entry is about one T cell receptor beta chain. Its antigen remains unidentified. Preparing the TCRbeta library involved the use of unique molecular identifiers. TCRdb recomputed calls from the PCR reads with MiXCR, one row per CDR3 protein. The sample carries about a million distinct CDR3 sequences, around 30% recorded once. This specimen belongs to a study of T-cell reconstitution after alpha-beta-depleted transplantation in children. Points from the study as a whole: After transplant, at about two months, alpha-beta T cells were reportedly derived from several hundred expanded graft clones. Newly produced T cells mostly provided counts and TCRbeta diversity after one year, as hyperexpanded clones declined.

Germline CDR1 and CDR2: MNHEY and SVGEGT. The junction had 9 bases not matched to a gene; V was cut back by 2 bases and J by 1 base. The CDR3 is 20 amino acids. The specimen comprised PBMCs, mostly from graft donor cells, sampled 360 days after TCRalphabeta/CD19-depleted stem cell transplant. The receptor was isolated from a boy under three years old who had a stem cell transplant for SCID, so the T cells may come from the graft donor. The genes are TRBV6-2 or TRBV6-3 and TRBJ2-3; 16 bases fit TRBD2. CDR3 protein: CASSYVGTSGGVPGTDTQYF. CDR3 nucleotide sequence: TGTGCCAGCAGTTACGTCGGGACTAGCGGGGGGGTTCCCGGCACAGATACGCAGTATTTT.